This passage covers 32 T cell receptor beta chains from one sample sequenced in a study of blood T cell repertoires in COVID-19. Libraries were prepared by immunoSEQ multiplex PCR; TCRdb keeps only in-frame clonotypes and omits some of them. This repertoire shows some 140,000 clones, 75% to 90% found once; its top ten account for around 4%. Sequencing used peripheral blood. These receptors were taken from a human donor in a cohort sampled during active COVID-19.

The count of this clone is one. V usage is TRBV6-6 and J usage is TRBJ1-4; D remains ambiguous. The germline V gene encodes CDR1 MNHNY and CDR2 SVGAGI (reference sequence). Trimming left V 5 bases short and J 6 bases short, with 19 bases between. The CDR3 spans 16 residues. The CDR3 DNA follows: TGTGCCAGCAGTCCCCTCCGCGGGGAGCCGGATGAAAAACTGTTTTTT. It specifies CASSPLRGEPDEKLFF.

The V call is TRBV3-1 (or the pseudogene TRBV3-2), the J call TRBJ1-4; no definite D call. V was shortened by 1 base and J by 8 bases, with 8 bases between the two germline ends. Per germline, CDR1 LGHDT and CDR2 YNNKEL (reference sequence). The CDR3 extends over 13 amino acids. CDR3 in DNA: TGTGCCAGCAGCCAAGTAGGAGGGGAAAAACTGTTTTTT. It encodes CASSQVGGEKLFF.

This chain connects TRBV11-3 to TRBJ2-1; TRBD2 matches at 14 bases. The CDR3 covers 17 residues. CDR1 and CDR2 (germline): SGHNT, YENEEA. V was pared by 4 bases and J by 3 bases, with 5 bases of the junction left unmatched. CDR3 DNA: TGTGCCAGCAGCTCCGGACTAGCGGGGGGTTACTACAATGAGCAGTTCTTC. Translation gives CASSSGLAGGYYNEQFF.

The rearrangement links TRBV9 to TRBJ1-2; tentatively, D is TRBD1 (6 bases). Deletions cut 1 base from V and 2 bases from J, with 12 bases between. The CDR3 runs 15 residues. Germline V gene lookup returns CDR1 SGDLS and CDR2 YYNGEE. In DNA, the CDR3 is TGTGCCAGCAGCGTAATTACAGGGCCAAACTATGGCTACACCTTC. Amino acid sequence: CASSVITGPNYGYTF.

This clone was observed many times. The gene calls are TRBV6-1 and TRBJ1-5; 8 bases match TRBD1. Germline lookup yields CDR1 MNHNS and CDR2 SASEGT. The CDR3 is made up of 14 amino acids. With V trimmed by 3 bases and J by 2 bases, 0 bases remained unmatched. As DNA, the CDR3 is TGTGCCAGCAGTGAGACAGGGGGCAATCAGCCCCAGCATTTT. This translates into CASSETGGNQPQHF.

This chain joins TRBV7-8 and TRBJ2-2; 16 bases align to TRBD2. The CDR3 runs 16 residues. The V gene's germline CDR1 is SGHVS and CDR2 FQNEAQ. The ends lost 6 bases at V and 7 bases at J; junction bases unmatched: 5. This chain's CDR3 is CASSYGTSGRGGELFF. The DNA of the CDR3 is TGTGCCAGCAGTTATGGGACTAGCGGGAGGGGCGGGGAGCTGTTTTTT.

CDR3 coding DNA: TGTGCCAGCCGAACCCAAGAATCTGGGACAGGGCGGGGTGGCTACACCTTC. Amino acids: CASRTQESGTGRGGYTF. The chain recombines TRBV5-6 with TRBJ1-2; 9 bases are a match to TRBD1. The V segment lost 7 bases and the J segment 7 bases; nucleotides outside the gene matches: 20. Germline V lookup: CDR1 SGHDT, CDR2 YYEEEE. The CDR3 contains 17 residues.

The chain combines TRBV9 with TRBJ1-1; a possible D gene is TRBD1 (5 bases). V gave up 2 bases and J gave up 7 bases, with 12 bases separating them. Germline CDR1 SGDLS, CDR2 YYNGEE. The CDR3 sequence is 13 residues long. CDR3 region: CASSVTGVGEAFF. The CDR3 DNA reads TGTGCCAGCAGCGTTACAGGCGTCGGTGAAGCTTTCTTT.

The rearrangement joins TRBV7-9 to TRBJ1-5; 10 bases fit TRBD1. This CDR3 has 15 residues. Germline V lookup: CDR1 SEHNR, CDR2 FQNEAQ (reference sequence). V lost 6 bases and J lost 9; bases outside the gene matches: 11. The CDR3 coding sequence is TGTGCCAGCAGGCCGGGACAGGGGTGGGGGTGGCCCCAGCATTTT. This translates into CASRPGQGWGWPQHF.

The chain links TRBV9 to TRBJ1-6; no firm D call. Trimming removed 1 base at V and 7 bases at J, with 15 bases between. Germline-derived CDR1 and CDR2 are SGDLS and YYNGEE. The CDR3 spans 16 residues. CDR3 loop: CASSVSYRQVNSPLHF. The CDR3 DNA reads TGTGCCAGCAGCGTATCCTATCGGCAGGTGAATTCACCCCTCCACTTT.

In its sample, this clone was seen once. The chain joins TRBV12-5 to TRBJ1-5; D unclear. Germline CDR1 reads LGHNT; CDR2 reads FRNRAP. This CDR3 has 16 residues. The V end was cut by 5 bases, the J end by 5 bases, with 19 bases between. The CDR3 loop is CASGDKGGRSYQPQHF. The CDR3 DNA reads as TGTGCTAGTGGTGACAAGGGAGGACGGAGTTATCAGCCCCAGCATTTT.

The chain links TRBV6-1 to TRBJ1-1; 8 nucleotides agree with TRBD1. J lost 4 bases, V lost 0 bases, and 7 bases had no gene match. Germline values: CDR1 MNHNS, CDR2 SASEGT. CDR3 length: 16 residues. CDR3 loop: CASSEAFVDRGTEAFF. CDR3 coding DNA: TGTGCCAGCAGTGAAGCCTTTGTAGACAGGGGCACTGAAGCTTTCTTT.

This chain joins TRBV5-1 and TRBJ2-7; 10 nucleotides align to TRBD2. The J segment lost 9 bases and the V segment lost 0 bases, leaving 12 bases of the junction unmatched. Germline CDR1 SGHRS, CDR2 YFSETQ. The CDR3 covers 16 residues. The CDR3: CASSLAGLAGVTGQYF. In DNA, the CDR3 is TGCGCCAGCAGCTTGGCCGGGCTAGCGGGGGTGACGGGGCAGTACTTC.

V and J are TRBV6-2 or TRBV6-3 and TRBJ1-2; D remains unclear. CDR1 and CDR2 (germline): MNHEY, SVGEGT. Trimming pared 4 bases from V and 7 bases from J, leaving 22 bases between. The CDR3 loop spans 16 amino acids. CDR3 sequence (DNA): TGTGCCAGCAGTTTGAGTGTCGAGGCCCGTCTCTTTGGCTACACCTTC. This translates into CASSLSVEARLFGYTF.

The chain carries TRBV19 and TRBJ1-1; maybe TRBD1 (6 bases). V lost 7 bases, J lost 3 bases, and 15 bases lay in between. The germline CDR1 and CDR2 sequences are LNHDA and SQIVND (reference sequence). This CDR3 is built from 14 residues. The CDR3 protein is CASNPDRTDTEAFF. The CDR3, as DNA: TGTGCCAGTAACCCAGACAGGACTGACACTGAAGCTTTCTTT.

This sequence joins TRBV29-1 and TRBJ1-6, with TRBD1 identical over 9 bases. Trimming took 7 bases from V and 6 from J; bases not matched to a gene: 4. The V gene's germline CDR1 is SQVTM and CDR2 ANQGSEA. The CDR3 loop spans 13 amino acids. The chain's CDR3 is CSAVTGGNSPLHF. For the CDR3, the DNA is TGCAGCGCCGTGACAGGGGGTAATTCACCCCTCCACTTT.

The J gene is TRBJ2-5, the V gene TRBV3-1 (or the pseudogene TRBV3-2), with 7 positions matching TRBD2. V lost 2 bases to trimming and J lost 5 bases; unmatched junction nucleotides: 11. This CDR3 contains 16 residues. Germline V gene lookup returns CDR1 LGHDT and CDR2 YNNKEL (reference sequence). DNA of the CDR3: TGTGCCAGCAGCCAATCACCAGCGGGGCCTCTGGAGACCCAGTACTTC. This codes for CASSQSPAGPLETQYF.

The chain joins TRBV4-1 to TRBJ2-2; 13 bases align to TRBD2. Germline V gene lookup returns CDR1 MGHRA and CDR2 YSYEKL. J was trimmed by 4 bases and V by 8 bases; bases with no gene match: 4. The CDR3 sequence is 15 residues long. CDR3: CASGTSGEGTGELFF. DNA for the CDR3: TGCGCCAGCGGGACTAGCGGGGAGGGCACCGGGGAGCTGTTTTTT.

This chain uses TRBV5-4 with TRBJ1-6; TRBD1 aligns across 8 bases. Germline V lookup: CDR1 SGHNT, CDR2 YYREEE (reference sequence). With V trimmed by 4 bases and J by 4 bases, 7 bases remained unmatched. The CDR3 has 16 amino acids. The CDR3 is CASSRQGQLYNSPLHF. The CDR3 DNA is TGTGCCAGCAGCCGACAGGGGCAACTTTATAATTCACCCCTCCACTTT.

V usage is TRBV28 and J usage is TRBJ1-1, with D hard to call. From germline, CDR1 is MDHEN and CDR2 SYDVKM. V dropped 6 bases and J dropped 3 bases, with 8 bases sitting between them. This CDR3 spans 12 amino acids. The CDR3 sequence: CASSPPYTEAFF. As DNA, the CDR3 is TGTGCCAGCAGCCCCCCCTACACTGAAGCTTTCTTT.

This clone has a single count. The chain recombines TRBV28 with TRBJ2-5, with D unclear. The CDR3 length is 12 residues. V lost 6 bases to trimming and J lost 5 bases, with 10 bases between them. Germline V gene sequence: CDR1 MDHEN, CDR2 SYDVKM. The CDR3 reads CASSPARETQYF. The CDR3 DNA follows: TGTGCCAGCAGCCCAGCGCGGGAGACCCAGTACTTC.

The rearrangement links TRBV5-4 to TRBJ2-3; weak D call: TRBD2 (6 bases). The CDR3 loop spans 17 amino acids. CDR1 SGHNT and CDR2 YYREEE come from the germline V gene (reference sequence). V gave up 0 bases and J gave up 4 bases, with 18 bases separating them. CDR3: CASSLDFAGRTSDTQYF. DNA of the CDR3: TGTGCCAGCAGCTTGGATTTTGCGGGGCGAACTTCAGATACGCAGTATTTT.

This clone showed up just once. The chain employs TRBV7-2 and TRBJ1-1; D not certain. V was trimmed by 5 bases and J by 1 base, leaving 14 bases between them. CDR3 length equals 15 residues. CDR1 and CDR2 (germline): SGHTA, FQGNSA. This chain's CDR3 is CASSPPRGGNTEAFF. In DNA form, the CDR3 reads TGTGCCAGCAGCCCCCCCCGAGGTGGGAACACTGAAGCTTTCTTT.

This chain joins TRBV2 and TRBJ1-2; the D is unclear. Trimming cost V 2 bases and J 6 bases, with 10 bases left between them. The CDR3 covers 13 residues. CDR1 and CDR2 (germline): SNHLY, FYNNEI. CDR3 sequence (DNA): TGTGCCAGCAGTGAAAATGGGCCGGATGGCTACACCTTC. Its translation: CASSENGPDGYTF.

The chain is built from TRBV18 and TRBJ1-1, with a possible D match to TRBD1 (5 bases). CDR3 length equals 14 residues. V lost 0 bases, J lost 10 bases, and 15 bases lay in between. Germline V gene data show CDR1 as KGHSH and CDR2 as LQKENI. As DNA, the CDR3 is TGTGCCAGCTCACCACCGGGAGGGGTCCTGGGAGCTTTCTTT. Its protein is CASSPPGGVLGAFF. Combining the CDR3 with reference TRBV18 and TRBJ1-1 gives the whole variable domain NAGVMQNPRHLVRRRGQEARLRCSPMKGHSHVYWYRQLPEEGLKFMVYLQKENIIDESGMPKERFSAEFPKEGPSILRIQQVVRGDSAAYFCASSPPGGVLGAFFGQGTRLTVV.

This clone was seen once. J is TRBJ1-1 and V is TRBV9, with D unresolved. There are 15 residues in the CDR3. The germline V gene has CDR1 SGDLS and CDR2 YYNGEE. V lost 0 bases and J 1 base, leaving 10 bases between the germline ends. CDR3 loop: CASSVVGVGNTEAFF. The CDR3, as DNA: TGTGCCAGCAGCGTAGTCGGGGTGGGGAACACTGAAGCTTTCTTT.

This chain connects TRBV19 to TRBJ1-3, with TRBD1 matching 7 bases. V was clipped by 4 bases and J by 4 bases; unmatched bases: 4. The germline gives CDR1 LNHDA, CDR2 SQIVND (reference sequence). The CDR3 extends over 14 amino acids. The CDR3 bases are TGTGCCAGTAGTACACAGGGGTTGGGAAACACCATATATTTT. Residues: CASSTQGLGNTIYF.

The chain recombines TRBV6-5 with TRBJ2-1; 7 bases are a match to TRBD1. This CDR3 has 15 amino acids. V was clipped by 2 bases and J by 4 bases; unmatched bases: 5. Germline V CDR1 and CDR2: MNHEY, SVGAGI. As DNA, the CDR3 is TGTGCCAGCAGTTACCTAGGGGGCTTGTACAATGAGCAGTTCTTC. It encodes CASSYLGGLYNEQFF.

CDR3 coding DNA: TGCGCCAGCAGCCAAGAGGAGAGCTCCTACGAGCAGTACTTC. Its protein is CASSQEESSYEQYF. The rearrangement joins TRBV4-3 to TRBJ2-7; D remains ambiguous. CDR1 is LGHNA and CDR2 is YSLEER in the germline V gene. V lost 0 bases, J lost 0 bases, and 6 bases lay in between. There are 14 residues in the CDR3.

There are a few counts of this clone. The rearrangement uses TRBV27 and TRBJ2-3; a possible D gene is TRBD1 (5 bases). Looked up from germline, CDR1 is MNHEY and CDR2 is SMNVEV (reference sequence). CDR3 length: 16 amino acids. With 3 bases removed from V and 2 bases from J, the gap between germline ends came to 15 bases. The CDR3 nucleotides are TGTGCCAGCAGTTTTTCTCTCCAGGGCTTCACAGATACGCAGTATTTT. It translates to CASSFSLQGFTDTQYF.

V is TRBV4-3 and J is TRBJ1-3, with D possibly being TRBD1 (5 bases). This CDR3 is 15 amino acids long. The V gene lost 1 base and the J gene lost 4 bases, with 11 bases spanning the gap. The germline gives CDR1 LGHNA, CDR2 YSLEER. The CDR3 protein is CASSQVGGGGNTIYF. The CDR3 region has the DNA TGCGCCAGCAGCCAAGTCGGGGGTGGCGGAAACACCATATATTTT.

In this sample, this clone turned up once. The chain carries TRBV6-6 and TRBJ2-5, with D perhaps TRBD2 (6 bases). Trimming took off 6 bases at V and 2 bases at J, with 13 bases between the two ends. The CDR3 spans 14 residues. CDR1 MNHNY and CDR2 SVGAGI come from the germline V gene (reference sequence). CDR3 amino acids: CASRPTGVQETQYF. CDR3 in DNA: TGTGCCAGCAGACCAACGGGGGTGCAAGAGACCCAGTACTTC.